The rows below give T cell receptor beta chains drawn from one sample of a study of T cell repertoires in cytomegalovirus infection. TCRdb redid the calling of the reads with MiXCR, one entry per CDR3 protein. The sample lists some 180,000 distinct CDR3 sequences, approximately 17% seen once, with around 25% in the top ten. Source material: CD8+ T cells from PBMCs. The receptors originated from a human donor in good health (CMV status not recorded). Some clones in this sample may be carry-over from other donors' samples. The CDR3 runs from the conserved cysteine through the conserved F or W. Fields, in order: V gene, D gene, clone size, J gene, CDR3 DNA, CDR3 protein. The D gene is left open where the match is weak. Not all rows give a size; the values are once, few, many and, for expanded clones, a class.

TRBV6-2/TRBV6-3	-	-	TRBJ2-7	TGTGCCAGCAGTTACAGGGGGAGCTCCTACGAGCAGTACTTC	CASSYRGSSYEQYF
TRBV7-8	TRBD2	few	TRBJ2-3	TGTGCCAGCAGCTTCCCAGTAACTAGCGGGGGGCCGGGGGAGAGCACAGATACGCAGTATTTT	CASSFPVTSGGPGESTDTQYF
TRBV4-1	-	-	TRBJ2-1	TGCGCCAGCAGCCCCGACCCCAATGAGCAGTTCTTC	CASSPDPNEQFF
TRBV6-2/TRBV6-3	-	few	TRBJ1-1	TGTGCCAGCGACCCAGGCTTTGGTACTGAAGCTTTCTTT	CASDPGFGTEAFF
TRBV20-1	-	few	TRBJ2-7	TGCAGTGCTAGAGATCCGGACGTCTCCTACGAGCAGTACTTC	CSARDPDVSYEQYF
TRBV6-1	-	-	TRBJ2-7	TGTGCCAGCAGTTATGGACAAGACGGGTTAGGCGAGCAGTACTTC	CASSYGQDGLGEQYF
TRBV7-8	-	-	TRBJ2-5	TGTGCCAGCAGCTGGCCCTTCGAGGACGAGACCCAGTACTTC	CASSWPFEDETQYF
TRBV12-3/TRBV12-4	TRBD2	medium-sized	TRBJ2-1	TGTGCCAGCAGTTTGGGCGGGGGGCCCAGCTCCTACAATGAGCAGTTCTTC	CASSLGGGPSSYNEQFF
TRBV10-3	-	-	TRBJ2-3	TGTGCCGCCAGGGTGGACAGCACAGATACGCAGTATTTT	CAARVDSTDTQYF
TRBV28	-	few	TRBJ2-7	TGTGCCAGCACCCCCTTACCCCTATCCCTTTACGAGCAGTACTTC	CASTPLPLSLYEQYF
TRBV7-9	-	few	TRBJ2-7	TGTGCCAGCAGCTCCCCAGGGGCGGGTTTTGATCACGAGCAGTACTTC	CASSSPGAGFDHEQYF
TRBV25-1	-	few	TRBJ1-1	TGTGCCAGCCTTGGTGGTGGGGCTGAAGCTTTCTTT	CASLGGGAEAFF
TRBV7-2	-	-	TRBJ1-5	TGTGCCAGCAGCTTAGAGCGCGTCCCTGGTAGCAATCAGCCCCAGCATTTT	CASSLERVPGSNQPQHF
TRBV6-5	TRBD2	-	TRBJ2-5	TGTGCCAGCAGTTACTCGATGTGGGAGGGTACGTCGAGGGAAGAGACCCAGTACTTC	CASSYSMWEGTSREETQYF